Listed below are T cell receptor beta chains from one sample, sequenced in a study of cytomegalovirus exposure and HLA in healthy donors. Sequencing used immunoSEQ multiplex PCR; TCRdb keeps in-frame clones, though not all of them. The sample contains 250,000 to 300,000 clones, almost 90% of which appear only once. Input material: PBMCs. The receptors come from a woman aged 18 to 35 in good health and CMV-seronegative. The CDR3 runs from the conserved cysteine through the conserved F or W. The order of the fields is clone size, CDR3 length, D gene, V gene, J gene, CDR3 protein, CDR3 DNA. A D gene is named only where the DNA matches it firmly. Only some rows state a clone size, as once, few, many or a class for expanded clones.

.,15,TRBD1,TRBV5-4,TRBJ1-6,CASSLRGRGNSPLHF,TGTGCCAGCAGCTTGAGGGGGCGCGGGAATTCACCCCTCCACTTT
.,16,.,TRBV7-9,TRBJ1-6,CASSPRLAGQGSPLHF,TGTGCCAGCAGCCCGCGATTGGCGGGGCAAGGATCACCCCTCCACTTT
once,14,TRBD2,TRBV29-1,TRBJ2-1,CSVAGGRLYNEQFF,TGCAGCGTAGCGGGGGGGCGGCTCTACAATGAGCAGTTCTTC
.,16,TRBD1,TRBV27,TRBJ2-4,CASSPLGTGLQNIQYF,TGTGCCAGCAGTCCTCTTGGGACAGGGCTTCAAAACATTCAGTACTTC
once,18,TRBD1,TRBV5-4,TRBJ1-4,CASSLTPPMDRFNEKLFF,TGTGCCAGCAGCTTGACTCCTCCCATGGACAGGTTTAATGAAAAACTGTTTTTT
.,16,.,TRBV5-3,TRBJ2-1,CARSLRQAVNYNEQFF,TGTGCCAGAAGCTTGAGGCAGGCCGTTAACTACAATGAGCAGTTCTTC
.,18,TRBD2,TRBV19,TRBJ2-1,CASSIPSGLAGGLNEQFF,TGTGCCAGTAGTATTCCTTCGGGACTAGCGGGGGGGTTGAATGAGCAGTTCTTC
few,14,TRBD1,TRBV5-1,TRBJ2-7,CATSSGTGGREQYF,TGCGCCACCAGCTCCGGGACAGGGGGACGTGAGCAGTACTTC
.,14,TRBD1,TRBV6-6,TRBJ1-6,CASTTGQGNSPLHF,TGTGCCAGCACCACCGGACAGGGTAATTCACCCCTCCACTTT
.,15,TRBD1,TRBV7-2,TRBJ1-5,CASSFGTGVHQPQHF,TGTGCCAGCAGCTTTGGGACAGGGGTACATCAGCCCCAGCATTTT
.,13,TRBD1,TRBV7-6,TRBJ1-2,CASSLAGGYGYTF,TGTGCCAGCAGCCTCGCAGGGGGGTATGGCTACACCTTC
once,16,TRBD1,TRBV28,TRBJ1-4,CASSFTTTGTDEKLFF,TGTGCCAGCAGTTTCACTACAACAGGGACAGATGAAAAACTGTTTTTT
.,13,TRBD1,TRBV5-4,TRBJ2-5,CASSFRQGVSQYF,TGTGCCAGCAGCTTCAGACAGGGAGTGTCCCAGTACTTC
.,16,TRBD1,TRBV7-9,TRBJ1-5,CASSLETGIAVQPQHF,TGTGCCAGCAGCTTAGAGACAGGGATAGCCGTACAGCCCCAGCATTTT
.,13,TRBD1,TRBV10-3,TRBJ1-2,CAISDRGDYGYTF,TGTGCCATCAGTGACAGGGGGGACTATGGCTACACCTTC
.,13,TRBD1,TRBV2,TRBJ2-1,CASSAGQGNEQFF,TGTGCCAGCAGTGCTGGACAGGGCAATGAGCAGTTCTTC
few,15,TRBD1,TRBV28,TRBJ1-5,CASSLTDRGGQPQHF,TGTGCCAGCAGTTTAACGGACAGGGGCGGTCAGCCCCAGCATTTT